Listed here is a single T cell receptor (beta chain). This record belongs to a study of immune heterogeneity within non-small cell lung tumors. Study at large: With respect to histology, the tumors encompassed a few squamous cell carcinomas, around 11 non-squamous carcinomas and 1 not otherwise specified.

Multiplex PCR amplified the TCR beta CDR3 region. Its first round ran for nine to eleven cycles with 32 V and 13 J primers. TCRdb analysed the multiplex PCR reads with MiXCR anew, one entry per CDR3 protein. The sample contains fewer than 13,000 distinct CDR3 sequences, 25% to 35% of which appear only once. With approximately 600 ng used per sample, the template was genomic DNA from bulk tumor. Every primary tumor yielded several biopsies, spaced far apart, that were taken during surgery. Their non-small cell lung cancer was newly diagnosed and untreated, and the patients underwent curative surgery. Newly diagnosed non-small cell lung cancer patients undergoing curative-intent surgery served as donors. Sequenced material: lung tumor tissue. This sequence was found in a woman in her fifties or sixties with non-small cell lung cancer.

CDR3 DNA sequence: TGTGCCAGCAGTGTACTTCCGGGACAGGGGTCTTTCGCCTACGAGCAGTACTTC. The encoded protein is CASSVLPGQGSFAYEQYF. This chain uses TRBV6-2 or TRBV6-3 with TRBJ2-7, with 10 bases aligning to TRBD1. Germline CDR1 MNHEY, CDR2 SVGEGT. The CDR3 has 18 amino acids. V was clipped by 5 bases and J by 2 bases; unmatched bases: 15.